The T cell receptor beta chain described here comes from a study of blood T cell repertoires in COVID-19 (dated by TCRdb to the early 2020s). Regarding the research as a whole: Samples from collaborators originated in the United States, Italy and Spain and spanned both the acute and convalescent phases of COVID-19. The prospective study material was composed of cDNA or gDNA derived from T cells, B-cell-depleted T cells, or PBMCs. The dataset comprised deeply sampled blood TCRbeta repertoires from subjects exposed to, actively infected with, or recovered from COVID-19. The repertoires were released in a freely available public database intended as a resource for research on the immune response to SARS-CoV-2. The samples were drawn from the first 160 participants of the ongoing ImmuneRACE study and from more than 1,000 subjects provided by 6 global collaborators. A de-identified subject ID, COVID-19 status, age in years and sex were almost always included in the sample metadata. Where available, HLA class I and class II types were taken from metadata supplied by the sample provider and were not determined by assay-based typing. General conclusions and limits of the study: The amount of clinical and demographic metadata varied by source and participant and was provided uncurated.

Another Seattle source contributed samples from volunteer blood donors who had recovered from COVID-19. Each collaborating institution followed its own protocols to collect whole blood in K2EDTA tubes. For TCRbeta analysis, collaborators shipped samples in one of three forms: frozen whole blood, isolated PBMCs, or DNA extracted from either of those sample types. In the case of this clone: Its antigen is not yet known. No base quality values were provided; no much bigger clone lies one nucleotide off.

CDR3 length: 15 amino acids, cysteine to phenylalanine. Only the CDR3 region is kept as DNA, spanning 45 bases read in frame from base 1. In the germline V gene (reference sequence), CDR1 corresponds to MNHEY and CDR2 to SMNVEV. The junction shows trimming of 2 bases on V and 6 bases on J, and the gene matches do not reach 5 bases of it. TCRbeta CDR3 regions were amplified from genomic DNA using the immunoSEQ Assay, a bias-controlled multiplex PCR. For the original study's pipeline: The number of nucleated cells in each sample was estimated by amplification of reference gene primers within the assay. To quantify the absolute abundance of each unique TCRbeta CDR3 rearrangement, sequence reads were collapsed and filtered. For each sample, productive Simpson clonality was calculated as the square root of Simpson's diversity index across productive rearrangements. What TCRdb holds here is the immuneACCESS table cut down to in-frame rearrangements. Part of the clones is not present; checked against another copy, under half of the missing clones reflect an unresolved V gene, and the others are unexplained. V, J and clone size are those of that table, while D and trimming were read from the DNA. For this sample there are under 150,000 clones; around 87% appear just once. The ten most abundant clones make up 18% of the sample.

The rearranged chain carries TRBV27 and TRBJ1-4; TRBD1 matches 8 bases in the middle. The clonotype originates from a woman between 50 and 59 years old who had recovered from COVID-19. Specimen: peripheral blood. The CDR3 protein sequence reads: CASSLRTGLYEKLFF. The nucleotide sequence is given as TGTGCCAGCAGTTTACGGACAGGGCTTTATGAAAAACTGTTTTTT.